Reported below is one T cell receptor (beta chain). Its cognate antigen is unknown. Repertoires were generated with immunoSEQ multiplex PCR, while TCRdb's copy carries only in-frame clones and drops some. The profile covers approximately 150,000 clones, with around 90% appearing a single time and over 1.5% taken by the ten largest. V was pared by 3 bases and J by 5 bases, with 8 bases of the junction left unmatched. The CDR3 extends over 15 amino acids. CDR1 and CDR2 from the germline V gene are MDHEN and SYDVKM. The sample is drawn from a study of T cell responses to AZD1222 COVID-19 vaccine. Whole-study results and caveats: It was only a handful of AZD1222 recipients who were seropositive at baseline.

Sequencing used peripheral blood, obtained on day 0 of AZD1222 vaccination. The clonotype comes from an adult in good health. The gene calls are TRBV28 and TRBJ2-3; 7 bases agree with TRBD1. CDR3 coding DNA: TGTGCCAGCAGTTTTCCAGGGGGAAGGAAAGATACGCAGTATTTT. Translation gives CASSFPGGRKDTQYF.